This record concerns one TCR beta chain sequence. Its antigen is not identified. The data were taken from a study of shared clonotypes between healthy human individuals. Study information: Per donor, CD8 memory used one plate, CD8 naive used two, CD4 memory used three and CD4 naive used three. Points from the study as a whole: Among donors, sharing of clonotypes was expected to be affected by sequencing depth. Among non-shared clonotypes, generation probabilities were lower than among those shared by all four donors.

The CDR3 loop spans 15 amino acids. V was clipped by 0 bases and J by 5 bases, with 13 bases between them. The germline CDR1 and CDR2 sequences are MGHRA and YSYEKL. Genomic DNA belonging to each subset was distributed in equal measure over several immunoSEQ plates. Sequencing used immunoSEQ multiplex PCR; TCRdb keeps in-frame clones, though not all of them. The table shows about 1 million clones, with 75% occurring only once. This sequence joins TRBV4-1 and TRBJ2-5; D not resolved. The receptor was derived from a young man in good health. Sequenced input: memory CD4+ T cells sorted from blood. The sample's subset: CD45RA-negative fraction. The CDR3 reads CASSQDHRIGETQYF. In DNA, the CDR3 is TGCGCCAGCAGCCAAGATCACCGAATCGGGGAGACCCAGTACTTC.